This TCR beta chain comes out of a study of technical replicates of blood from a handful of donors. TCRdb keeps only in-frame clones here, not all; method: immunoSEQ multiplex PCR. The data contain some 87,000 clones, about 97% of them singletons. The CDR3 has 17 residues. The V and J ends lost 2 bases and 3 bases, in that order; junction bases with no gene match: 12. CDR1 and CDR2 from the germline V gene are KGHSH and LQKENI. Sequenced sample: T cells isolated from PBMCs. This TCR came from a human donor in good health. The rearrangement uses TRBV18 and TRBJ1-1, with TRBD1 identical over 7 bases. Written as DNA, the CDR3 is TGTGCCAGCTCACCATTTGAATTGAGTAGGGGGCACACTGAAGCTTTCTTT. Translation: CASSPFELSRGHTEAFF.